The clone carrying this TCR beta chain was observed a few times. Its antigen is currently unknown. This entry comes from a study of CD8 T cells in ankylosing spondylitis. The length of the CDR3 is 16 residues. Germline V gene data show CDR1 as SGHKS and CDR2 as YYEKEE (reference sequence). V was clipped by 2 bases and J by 1 base, with 16 bases between them. Notes on the study in general: Apparently characteristic of ankylosing spondylitis blood was a TCR beta motif (about eight highly homologous variants).

MiXCR, run by TCRdb on the 5' RACE reads, gives a single entry per CDR3 protein. The sample has a few hundred thousand distinct CDR3 sequences, approximately 11% seen once. The clonotype was recovered from a male donor with ankylosing spondylitis. The chain couples TRBV5-5 to TRBJ2-7, with TRBD2 as a possible D gene (6 bases). Sequencing used blood, either unsorted or a sorted T cell fraction (not recorded which). This CDR3 reads CASSLSGRRRSYEQYF. Written as DNA, the CDR3 is TGTGCCAGCAGCTTATCAGGGAGGAGGCGATCCTACGAGCAGTACTTC. Complete variable domain (other parts from reference TRBV5-5 and TRBJ2-7): DAGVTQSPTHLIKTRGQQVTLRCSPISGHKSVSWYQQVLGQGPQFIFQYYEKEERGRGNFPDRFSARQFPNYSSELNVNALLLGDSALYLCASSLSGRRRSYEQYFGPGTRLTVT.